This T cell receptor beta chain was sequenced in a study of radiation and T cells in renal cell carcinoma. As to time point: baseline pretreatment blood. Treatment meaning: 15 Gy SBRT to primary tumor, nephrectomy 4 weeks later. This clone showed up just once. The germline CDR1 and CDR2 sequences are GTSNPN and SVGIG (reference sequence). This CDR3 has 14 residues. V dropped 2 bases and J dropped 5 bases, with 12 bases sitting between them. The table came from immunoSEQ multiplex PCR; TCRdb's copy has only in-frame clones and leaves some out. This table holds 150,000 or so clones, about 88% found once.

This sequence was found in a woman in her 70s with renal cell carcinoma. The sequenced sample was blood, obtained from a patient whose treatment included radiotherapy and nephrectomy. V and J are TRBV30 and TRBJ2-2; D perhaps matches TRBD1 (5 bases). The CDR3 protein is CAWSLRQNTGELFF. The CDR3, as DNA: TGTGCCTGGAGTCTGAGACAGAATACCGGGGAGCTGTTTTTT.